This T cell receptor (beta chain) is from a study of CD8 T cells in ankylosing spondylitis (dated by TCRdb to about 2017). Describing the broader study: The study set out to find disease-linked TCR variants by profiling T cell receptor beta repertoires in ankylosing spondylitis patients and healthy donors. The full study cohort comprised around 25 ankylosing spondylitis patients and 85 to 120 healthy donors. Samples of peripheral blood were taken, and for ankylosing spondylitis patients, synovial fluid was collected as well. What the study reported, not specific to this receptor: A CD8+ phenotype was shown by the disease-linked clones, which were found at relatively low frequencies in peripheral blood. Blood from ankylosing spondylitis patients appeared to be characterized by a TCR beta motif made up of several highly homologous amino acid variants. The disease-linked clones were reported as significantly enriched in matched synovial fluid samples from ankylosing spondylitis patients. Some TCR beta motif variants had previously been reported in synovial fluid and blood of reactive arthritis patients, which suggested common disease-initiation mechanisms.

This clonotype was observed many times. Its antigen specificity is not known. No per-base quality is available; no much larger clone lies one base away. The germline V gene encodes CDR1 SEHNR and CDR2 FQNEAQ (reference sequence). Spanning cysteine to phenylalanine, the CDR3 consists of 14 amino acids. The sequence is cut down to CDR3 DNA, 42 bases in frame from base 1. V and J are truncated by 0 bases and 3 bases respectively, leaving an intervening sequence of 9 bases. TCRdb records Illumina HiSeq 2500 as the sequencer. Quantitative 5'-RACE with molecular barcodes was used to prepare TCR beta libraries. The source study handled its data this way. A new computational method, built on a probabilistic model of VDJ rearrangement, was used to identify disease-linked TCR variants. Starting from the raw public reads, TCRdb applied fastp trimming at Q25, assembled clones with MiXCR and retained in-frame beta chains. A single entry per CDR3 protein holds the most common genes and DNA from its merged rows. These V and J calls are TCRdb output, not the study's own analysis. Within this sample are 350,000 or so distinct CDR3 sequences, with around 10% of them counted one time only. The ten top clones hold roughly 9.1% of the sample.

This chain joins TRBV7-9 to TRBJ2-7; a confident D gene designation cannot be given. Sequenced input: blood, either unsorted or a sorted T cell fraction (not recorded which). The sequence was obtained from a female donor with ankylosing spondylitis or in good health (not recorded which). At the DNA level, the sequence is TGTGCCAGCAGCTTAGCTAGAGGTTACTACGAGCAGTACTTC. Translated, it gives CASSLARGYYEQYF.